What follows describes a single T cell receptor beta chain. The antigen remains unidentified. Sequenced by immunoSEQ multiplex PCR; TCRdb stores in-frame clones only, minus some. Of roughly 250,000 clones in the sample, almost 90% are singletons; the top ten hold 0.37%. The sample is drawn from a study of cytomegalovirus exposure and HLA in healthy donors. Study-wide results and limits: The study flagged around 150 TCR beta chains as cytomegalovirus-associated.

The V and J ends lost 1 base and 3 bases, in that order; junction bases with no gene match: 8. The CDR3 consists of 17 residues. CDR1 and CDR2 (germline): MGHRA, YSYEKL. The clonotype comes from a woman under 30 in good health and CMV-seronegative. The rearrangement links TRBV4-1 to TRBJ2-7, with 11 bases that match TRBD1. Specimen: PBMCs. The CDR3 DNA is TGCGCCAGCAGCCAAGCACTGCCGGGACAGGGGGACTACGAGCAGTACTTC. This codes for CASSQALPGQGDYEQYF.